These 16 T cell receptor beta chains were all obtained from the same sample, sequenced in a study of cytomegalovirus exposure and HLA in healthy donors. TCRdb keeps only in-frame clones here, not all; method: immunoSEQ multiplex PCR. The table has more than 85,000 clones, over 75% seen once. The specimen was PBMCs. Receptors were obtained from a woman aged 25-40 years in good health and CMV-seropositive.

This chain's CDR3 is CASSSGLAGEHGLYNEQFF. CDR3 DNA: TGTGCCAGCAGTTCGGGACTAGCGGGAGAGCACGGCCTCTACAATGAGCAGTTCTTC. This chain uses TRBV28 with TRBJ2-1; 14 bases line up with TRBD2. CDR3 length: 19 residues. CDR1 is MDHEN and CDR2 is SYDVKM in the germline V gene. V lost 4 bases to trimming and J lost 3 bases; unmatched junction nucleotides: 11.

The chain is built from TRBV27 and TRBJ2-7, with D hard to call. Looked up from germline, CDR1 is MNHEY and CDR2 is SMNVEV (reference sequence). Trimming pared 4 bases from V and 4 bases from J, leaving 8 bases between. This CDR3 is 12 amino acids long. CDR3 nucleotide sequence: TGTGCCAGCAGTTCCCCCCCATACGAGCAGTACTTC. Protein product: CASSSPPYEQYF.

The chain couples TRBV18 to TRBJ1-1; the match to TRBD1 covers 7 bases. Germline V gives CDR1 KGHSH, CDR2 LQKENI. With 3 bases clipped from V and 5 bases from J, the junction kept 12 bases outside the gene matches. The CDR3 has 16 residues. CDR3 sequence reads: CASSPGRAGGTTEAFF. The DNA of the CDR3 is TGTGCCAGCTCACCCGGGAGGGCAGGGGGGACGACTGAAGCTTTCTTT. Variable domain in full (rest from reference TRBV18 and TRBJ1-1): NAGVMQNPRHLVRRRGQEARLRCSPMKGHSHVYWYRQLPEEGLKFMVYLQKENIIDESGMPKERFSAEFPKEGPSILRIQQVVRGDSAAYFCASSPGRAGGTTEAFFGQGTRLTVV.

The chain links TRBV6-5 to TRBJ1-6; 8 bases match TRBD1. From germline, CDR1 is MNHEY and CDR2 SVGAGI. The CDR3 sequence is 13 residues long. J lost 11 bases, V lost 9 bases, and 9 bases had no gene match. This CDR3 is CASYDGTGTPLHF. In DNA, the CDR3 is TGTGCCAGTTACGACGGGACAGGCACACCCCTCCACTTT.

This chain uses TRBV6-6 with TRBJ1-2; 7 bases align to TRBD1. Unmatched junction bases numbered 8, after V lost 5 bases and J lost 8 bases. The CDR3 has 13 residues. From germline, CDR1 is MNHNY and CDR2 SVGAGI (reference sequence). CDR3 protein: CASSKEGAQGYTF. DNA of the CDR3: TGTGCCAGCAGTAAAGAGGGGGCGCAAGGCTACACCTTC.

The chain couples TRBV27 to TRBJ2-5; 10 bases match TRBD1. The CDR3 is 15 amino acids. CDR1 is MNHEY, CDR2 SMNVEV, per germline (reference sequence). With V trimmed by 0 bases and J by 5 bases, 3 bases remained unmatched. CDR3 bases: TGTGCCAGCAGTTTATCGGACAGGGGGGTCGAGACCCAGTACTTC. This gives the protein CASSLSDRGVETQYF.

V and J are TRBV6-5 and TRBJ2-5; D is possibly TRBD2 (6 bases). The germline V gene encodes CDR1 MNHEY and CDR2 SVGAGI. This CDR3 has 13 residues. V lost 1 base and J lost 5, with 8 bases in between. The CDR3 loop reads CASSYWGDETQYF. DNA for the CDR3: TGTGCCAGCAGTTACTGGGGGGACGAGACCCAGTACTTC.

The CDR3: CASGDLVSNEQFF. The CDR3 nucleotides read TGTGCCAGCGGAGATCTAGTTTCCAATGAGCAGTTCTTC. V gene TRBV25-1 combines with J gene TRBJ2-1, with unresolved D. With 8 bases removed from V and 6 bases from J, the gap between germline ends came to 14 bases. CDR3 length equals 13 residues. Germline CDR1 MGHDK, CDR2 SYGVNS.

The V and J genes are TRBV6-1 and TRBJ2-5; 10 bases fit TRBD1. The J segment lost 4 bases and the V segment lost 3 bases, leaving 8 bases of the junction unmatched. This CDR3 contains 16 residues. The germline V gene encodes CDR1 MNHNS and CDR2 SASEGT. CDR3 nucleotide sequence: TGTGCCAGCAGTGAGGACAGGGGGATCCCTCGAGAGACCCAGTACTTC. Protein product: CASSEDRGIPRETQYF.

The chain uses TRBV19 and TRBJ2-2; D perhaps matches TRBD2 (5 bases). The CDR3 has 16 amino acids. Germline V gene lookup returns CDR1 LNHDA and CDR2 SQIVND (reference sequence). V lost 3 bases, J lost 3 bases, and 14 bases lay in between. The CDR3 reads CASSIPGGYYTGELFF. In nucleotides, the CDR3 is TGTGCCAGTAGTATCCCGGGCGGGTACTACACCGGGGAGCTGTTTTTT.

This chain uses TRBV15 with TRBJ1-4, with D maybe TRBD1 (6 bases). The CDR3 totals 15 residues. Germline V lookup: CDR1 LNHNV, CDR2 YYDKDF (reference sequence). Between the trimmed V and J ends, which lost 0 bases and 7 bases, there was a span of 12 bases. The CDR3 sequence: CATSREGGAGEKLFF. In nucleotides, the CDR3 is TGTGCCACCAGCAGAGAAGGGGGGGCTGGTGAAAAACTGTTTTTT. Full variable domain (rest looked up from reference TRBV15 and TRBJ1-4): DAMVIQNPRYQVTQFGKPVTLSCSQTLNHNVMYWYQQKSSQAPKLLFHYYDKDFNNEADTPDNFQSRRPNTSFCFLDIRSPGLGDTAMYLCATSREGGAGEKLFFGSGTQLSVL.

V and J are TRBV9 and TRBJ1-5; maybe TRBD1 (6 bases). The CDR3 runs 15 residues. The germline CDR1 and CDR2 sequences are SGDLS and YYNGEE. Trimming took 4 bases from V and 1 from J, leaving 12 bases between them. CDR3 in amino acids: CASSSGGASNQPQHF. CDR3 DNA: TGTGCCAGCAGCAGCGGGGGGGCGAGCAATCAGCCCCAGCATTTT.

V and J are TRBV30 and TRBJ1-2, with 7 positions matching TRBD1. Germline V gene sequence: CDR1 GTSNPN, CDR2 SVGIG (reference sequence). This CDR3 is 15 amino acids long. J was trimmed by 8 bases and V by 0 bases; bases with no gene match: 12. The CDR3 DNA is TGTGCCTGGAGTGTCTGGTACTACAGGGGACGCGGCTACACCTTC. It is translated as CAWSVWYYRGRGYTF.

The gene calls are TRBV13 and TRBJ2-1; 12 nucleotides line up with TRBD2. There are 15 residues in the CDR3. Germline loops: CDR1 PRHDT, CDR2 FYEKMQ (reference sequence). The V and J ends lost 5 bases and 6 bases, in that order; junction bases with no gene match: 5. This CDR3 reads CASSPRTSGINEQFF. CDR3 DNA sequence: TGTGCCAGCAGCCCCCGGACTAGCGGGATCAATGAGCAGTTCTTC.

V and J are TRBV11-2 and TRBJ2-5, with TRBD2 matching 8 bases. The CDR3 is 15 amino acids. CDR1 is SGHAT, CDR2 FQNNGV, per germline. The junction had 6 bases not matched to a gene; V was cut back by 1 base and J by 5 bases. This chain's CDR3 is CASSLGSRGAETQYF. CDR3 sequence (DNA): TGTGCCAGCAGCTTAGGATCGCGGGGGGCGGAGACCCAGTACTTC.

The genes are TRBV5-6 and TRBJ1-2; 7 nucleotides line up with TRBD1. The CDR3 loop spans 14 amino acids. Germline lookup yields CDR1 SGHDT and CDR2 YYEEEE. J was trimmed by 5 bases and V by 1 base; bases with no gene match: 5. In DNA form, the CDR3 reads TGTGCCAGCAGCTTGCTGGACAGGCCATATGGCTACACCTTC. This gives the protein CASSLLDRPYGYTF.